This record looks at one T cell receptor (beta chain) sequence and its context. Germline-derived CDR1 and CDR2 are SGHVS and FQNEAQ. Trimming shortened V by 3 bases and J by 4 bases, and 10 bases separated the two germline ends. This CDR3 has 14 amino acids. The study ran its PCR with 60 Vbeta and 13 Jbeta primers. Repertoires were generated with immunoSEQ multiplex PCR, while TCRdb's copy carries only in-frame clones and drops some. The table includes under 150,000 clones, 70% to 85% detected once. This sample stems from a study of cytomegalovirus exposure and HLA in healthy donors. Sequencing was carried out using PBMCs. The chain combines TRBV7-8 with TRBJ1-5; a possible D gene is TRBD1 (6 bases). The origin of this receptor is a boy aged 10-17 years in good health and CMV-seronegative. The CDR3 bases are TGTGCCAGCAGCTTGGCACAGGGAAATCAGCCCCAGCATTTT. The encoded protein is CASSLAQGNQPQHF. Looking up the rest from reference TRBV7-8 and TRBJ1-5 gives the full variable domain: GAGVSQSPRYKVAKRGQDVALRCDPISGHVSLFWYQQALGQGPEFLTYFQNEAQLDKSGLPSDRFFAERPEGSVSTLKIQRTQQEDSAVYLCASSLAQGNQPQHFGDGTRLSIL.